These 8 T cell receptor beta chains share one sample of origin, sequenced in a study of OX40 agonist ivuxolimab in advanced cancers. Generated by immunoSEQ multiplex PCR, the TCRdb table keeps only in-frame clones and is missing some. The table records 70,000 to 90,000 clones, 85% of them present only once. Sequencing used CD4+ or CD8+ T cells sorted from blood, obtained in a trial of the OX40 agonist ivuxolimab. The receptors originated from an adult with an advanced solid tumor such as melanoma, head and neck, liver or kidney cancer.

The genes are TRBV5-1 and TRBJ2-5, with 9 bases aligning to TRBD1. V was clipped by 4 bases and J by 5 bases; unmatched bases: 6. CDR3 size: 14 residues. From germline, CDR1 is SGHRS and CDR2 YFSETQ. CDR3 region: CASSPAGTGETQYF. In DNA form, the CDR3 reads TGCGCCAGCAGCCCGGCCGGGACAGGGGAGACCCAGTACTTC.

The chain links TRBV5-4 to TRBJ2-5; D gene uncertain. CDR1 is SGHNT and CDR2 is YYREEE in the germline V gene (reference sequence). The V end lost 3 bases, the J end lost 4 bases, and 19 bases lay between the germline ends. CDR3 length: 16 amino acids. In DNA, the CDR3 is TGTGCCAGCAGCTCGCCCGGCGGCACCCTAAGAGAGACCCAGTACTTC. The encoded protein is CASSSPGGTLRETQYF.

The chain is built from TRBV18 and TRBJ1-4; 8 bases are shared with TRBD1. Unmatched junction bases numbered 4, after V lost 3 bases and J lost 1 base. The CDR3 runs 16 residues. Germline CDR1 reads KGHSH; CDR2 reads LQKENI. The CDR3 protein is CASSPGQVRTNEKLFF. CDR3 bases: TGTGCCAGCTCACCGGGACAGGTCCGAACTAATGAAAAACTGTTTTTT. The full variable domain, its missing parts supplied by reference TRBV18 and TRBJ1-4, is NAGVMQNPRHLVRRRGQEARLRCSPMKGHSHVYWYRQLPEEGLKFMVYLQKENIIDESGMPKERFSAEFPKEGPSILRIQQVVRGDSAAYFCASSPGQVRTNEKLFFGSGTQLSVL.

The rearrangement joins TRBV19 to TRBJ2-1; D ambiguous. Germline V gives CDR1 LNHDA, CDR2 SQIVND (reference sequence). Trimming took off 1 base at V and 6 bases at J, with 10 bases between the two ends. The CDR3 consists of 14 residues. The DNA of the CDR3 is TGTGCCAGTAGTATAGCGGCCCGAGGCAATGAGCAGTTCTTC. Amino acid sequence: CASSIAARGNEQFF.

This clone was seen a single time. The chain joins TRBV15 to TRBJ2-1, with 16 bases fitting TRBD2. With 9 bases clipped from V and 5 bases from J, the junction kept 4 bases outside the gene matches. The CDR3 extends over 15 amino acids. Germline V gene lookup returns CDR1 LNHNV and CDR2 YYDKDF (reference sequence). In nucleotides, the CDR3 is TGTGCCACTTCCGGGACTAGCGGGGGGGACAATGAGCAGTTCTTC. Translating gives CATSGTSGGDNEQFF.

This chain joins TRBV19 and TRBJ2-5; possibly TRBD2 for D (5 bases). The CDR3 covers 12 residues. Germline V gene lookup returns CDR1 LNHDA and CDR2 SQIVND (reference sequence). Trimming took 4 bases from V and 9 from J, leaving 12 bases between them. CDR3 bases: TGTGCCAGTAGTACGAAGCTCGGGGCCCAGTACTTC. It is translated as CASSTKLGAQYF.

This clone was recorded only once. As DNA, the CDR3 is TGTGCCATCAGTGAAAAGGATTCCAACTATGGCTACACCTTC. Amino acid sequence: CAISEKDSNYGYTF. J is TRBJ1-2 and V is TRBV10-3; no clear D. CDR1 ENHRY and CDR2 SYGVKD come from the germline V gene. This CDR3 region has 14 residues. With 3 bases removed from V and 2 bases from J, the gap between germline ends came to 10 bases.

This clone was seen only a few times. Within the sample, other DNA sequences also encode this same CDR3. The chain couples TRBV28 to TRBJ2-3; 7 bases map to TRBD1. CDR3 length: 15 amino acids. The J segment lost 4 bases and the V segment lost 5 bases, leaving 9 bases of the junction unmatched. CDR1 and CDR2 (germline): MDHEN, SYDVKM. CDR3 in amino acids: CASSPTGIRADTQYF. In DNA form, the CDR3 reads TGTGCCAGCAGTCCGACAGGGATTCGGGCAGATACGCAGTATTTT.